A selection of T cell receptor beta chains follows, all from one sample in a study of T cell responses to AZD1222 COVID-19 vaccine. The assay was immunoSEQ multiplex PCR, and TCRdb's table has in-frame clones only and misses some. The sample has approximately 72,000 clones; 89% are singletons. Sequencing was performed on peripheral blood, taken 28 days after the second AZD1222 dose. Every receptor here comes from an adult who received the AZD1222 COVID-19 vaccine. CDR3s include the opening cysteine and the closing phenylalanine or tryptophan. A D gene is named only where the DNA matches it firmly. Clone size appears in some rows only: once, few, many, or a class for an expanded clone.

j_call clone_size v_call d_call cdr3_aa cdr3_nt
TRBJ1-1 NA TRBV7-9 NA CASSFGGPNTEAFF TGTGCCAGCAGCTTCGGGGGACCGAACACTGAAGCTTTCTTT
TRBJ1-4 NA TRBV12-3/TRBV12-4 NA CASSLGRAKLFF TGTGCCAGCAGTTTAGGTCGGGCAAAACTGTTTTTT
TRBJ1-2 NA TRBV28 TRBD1 CASSPTDRGRRINYGYTF TGTGCCAGCAGTCCCACAGACAGGGGGCGTCGTATTAACTATGGCTACACCTTC
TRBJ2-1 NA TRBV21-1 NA CASSTLEASGRPSSYNEQFF TGTGCCAGCAGCACCTTGGAGGCTAGCGGGAGGCCTAGCTCCTACAATGAGCAGTTCTTC
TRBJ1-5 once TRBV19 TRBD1 CASSGTGGPSNQPQHF TGTGCCAGTAGTGGGACAGGGGGGCCTAGCAATCAGCCCCAGCATTTT
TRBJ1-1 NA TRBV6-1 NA CASSEQPANTEAFF TGTGCCAGCAGTGAACAGCCTGCGAACACTGAAGCTTTCTTT
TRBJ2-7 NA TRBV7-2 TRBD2 CASSPGRESNEQYF TGTGCCAGCAGTCCGGGGCGGGAGTCAAACGAGCAGTACTTC
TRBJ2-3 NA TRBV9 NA CASSAPGTSTDTQYF TGTGCCAGCAGCGCGCCGGGCACCAGCACAGATACGCAGTATTTT
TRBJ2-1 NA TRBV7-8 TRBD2 CASSLGQAGVHEQFF TGTGCCAGCAGCTTAGGACAAGCGGGAGTCCATGAGCAGTTCTTC
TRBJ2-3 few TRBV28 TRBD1 CASTAMGQFSADTQYF TGTGCCAGCACCGCGATGGGACAGTTCAGCGCCGATACGCAGTATTTT
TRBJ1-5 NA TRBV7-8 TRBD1 CASSLDRGGDQPQHF TGTGCCAGCAGCTTAGACAGGGGAGGGGATCAGCCCCAGCATTTT
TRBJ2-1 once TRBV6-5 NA CASNRDSGAYNEQFF TGTGCCAGCAACCGGGACTCCGGAGCCTACAATGAGCAGTTCTTC
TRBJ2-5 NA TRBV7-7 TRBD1 CASSIGQGNSQETQYF TGTGCCAGCAGCATTGGACAGGGCAATTCCCAAGAGACCCAGTACTTC
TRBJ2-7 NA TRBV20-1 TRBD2 CSARGAYEQYF TGCAGTGCTCGGGGGGCCTACGAGCAGTACTTC
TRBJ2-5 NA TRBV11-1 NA CASSLGGSEETQYF TGTGCCAGCAGCTTAGGGGGGTCTGAAGAGACCCAGTACTTC
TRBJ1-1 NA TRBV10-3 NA CAINSNRVGDTEAFF TGTGCCATCAACAGTAACAGGGTCGGGGACACTGAAGCTTTCTTT
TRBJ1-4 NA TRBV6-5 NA CASRITNNNEKLFF TGTGCCAGCAGGATAACGAACAATAATGAAAAACTGTTTTTT
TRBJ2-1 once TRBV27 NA CASSLFPASSYNEQFF TGTGCCAGCAGTTTATTTCCAGCTAGCTCCTACAATGAGCAGTTCTTC
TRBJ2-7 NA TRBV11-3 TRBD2 CASSFPSGEQYF TGTGCCAGCAGCTTTCCTAGCGGCGAGCAGTACTTC
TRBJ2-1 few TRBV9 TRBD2 CASSGLSGTSVDNEQFF TGTGCCAGCAGCGGGCTCTCCGGGACTAGCGTAGACAATGAGCAGTTCTTC
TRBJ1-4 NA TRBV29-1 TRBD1 CSAQTGSGQDTFF TGCAGCGCCCAGACAGGGTCAGGACAAGACACTTTTTTT
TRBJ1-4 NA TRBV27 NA CASSFGRTNEKLFF TGTGCCAGCAGTTTCGGAAGGACTAATGAAAAACTGTTTTTT
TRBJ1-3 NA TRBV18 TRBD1 CASSLGTEGNTIYF TGTGCCAGCTCGCTCGGGACAGAAGGAAACACCATATATTTT
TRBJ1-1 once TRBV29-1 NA CSVSVTGDTEAFF TGCAGCGTTTCGGTAACCGGGGACACTGAAGCTTTCTTT
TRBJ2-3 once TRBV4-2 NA CASSQDTSAGVVTDTQYF TGTGCCAGCAGCCAAGATACGTCGGCAGGGGTTGTAACAGATACGCAGTATTTT
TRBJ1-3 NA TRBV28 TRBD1 CASSRPGQGAGGNTIYF TGTGCCAGCAGCCGACCGGGACAGGGGGCGGGAGGAAACACCATATATTTT